These 6 T cell receptor beta chains were all obtained from the same sample, sequenced in a study of T-cell reconstitution after alpha-beta-depleted transplantation in children. Library preparation (for TCRbeta) was performed with unique molecular identifiers. Using its own MiXCR run on the PCR reads, TCRdb lists one record per CDR3 protein. The sample has a few hundred thousand distinct CDR3 sequences, 27% seen once. Material: PBMCs, obtained before TCRalphabeta/CD19-depleted stem cell transplant. These receptors were taken from a boy under two years old with Wiskott-Aldrich syndrome, due to receive a stem cell transplant.

This clonotype was counted between two and nine times. The chain joins TRBV5-6 to TRBJ2-3; 9 bases map to TRBD2. CDR1 and CDR2 from the germline V gene are SGHDT and YYEEEE. V dropped 0 bases and J dropped 4; count of bases not matched to a gene: 6. The CDR3 is 16 amino acids. The CDR3 is CASSLEGGRAPDTQYF. For the CDR3, the DNA is TGTGCCAGCAGCTTGGAGGGCGGGAGGGCCCCAGATACGCAGTATTTT.

The J gene is TRBJ2-2, the V gene TRBV12-3 or TRBV12-4; the match to TRBD2 covers 9 bases. The length of the CDR3 is 17 residues. V lost 6 bases to trimming and J lost 6 bases; unmatched junction nucleotides: 14. The CDR3 here is CASSQGGQGLASGELFF. The CDR3 DNA is TGTGCCAGCAGCCAAGGGGGCCAGGGACTAGCTTCCGGGGAGCTGTTTTTT.

This clonotype came up a few times. The chain combines TRBV20-1 with TRBJ2-7; D is uncertain. With 3 bases removed from V and 0 bases from J, the gap between germline ends came to 9 bases. The CDR3 consists of 13 residues. Germline V gives CDR1 DFQATT, CDR2 SNEGSKA (reference sequence). This chain's CDR3 is CSASPATSYEQYF. The CDR3 coding sequence is TGCAGTGCTAGTCCAGCCACCTCCTACGAGCAGTACTTC.

The chain uses TRBV5-5 and TRBJ1-2; 8 bases match TRBD1. Unmatched junction bases numbered 11, after V lost 3 bases and J lost 1 base. The CDR3 runs to 17 residues. The germline CDR1 and CDR2 sequences are SGHKS and YYEKEE (reference sequence). The CDR3 region is CASSSPHFDRGNYGYTF. For the CDR3, the DNA is TGTGCCAGCAGCTCTCCCCATTTTGACAGGGGTAACTATGGCTACACCTTC.

This clonotype was counted a few times. The rearrangement joins TRBV20-1 to TRBJ1-1, with D unresolved. The V gene's germline CDR1 is DFQATT and CDR2 SNEGSKA (reference sequence). V was clipped by 7 bases and J by 4 bases, with 13 bases between them. This CDR3 contains 12 residues. The CDR3 DNA sequence: TGCAGTGAGGTGCACGGGAGCACTGAAGCTTTCTTT. This gives the protein CSEVHGSTEAFF.

The sample holds a few counts of this clonotype. A read error may account for a junction end that differs from germline. The V gene is TRBV10-2, the J gene TRBJ2-5; D possibly matches TRBD1 or TRBD2 (5 bases each). The CDR3 has 12 residues. Germline CDR1 WSHSY, CDR2 SAAADI. The CDR3 region is CASKRGQEAQYF. In DNA form, the CDR3 reads TGCGCCAGCAAACGGGGCCAAGAGGCCCAGTACTTC.